Described below is a single TCR beta chain sequence and its context. Method: immunoSEQ multiplex PCR; TCRdb's copy keeps in-frame clones and lacks some. The table shows about 110,000 clones, with 70% to 90% occurring only once. The data belong to a study of blood T cell repertoires in COVID-19. This CDR3 region has 14 residues. The germline V and J ends were trimmed by 4 bases and 9 bases, with 22 bases remaining between them. CDR1 GTSNPN and CDR2 SVGIG come from the germline V gene (reference sequence). The gene calls are TRBV30 and TRBJ2-7, with D possibly matching TRBD2 (6 bases). This TCR derives from a man in his forties or fifties with active or convalescent COVID-19. The material sequenced was peripheral blood. As DNA, the CDR3 is TGTGCCTGGAAGCCCCCAGGGACTCAAATACGGCAGTACTTC. Amino acid sequence: CAWKPPGTQIRQYF.